The 13 T cell receptor beta chains reported below all come from one sample, sequenced in a study of PD-L1 blockade in urothelial cancer. Sequenced by immunoSEQ multiplex PCR; TCRdb stores in-frame clones only, minus some. The sample consists of some 30,000 clones, around nine tenths of them appearing once. Sequencing was performed on PBMCs, taken around atezolizumab (anti-PD-L1) treatment. The receptors were sampled from a man aged 50-59 years with urothelial cancer.

The chain employs TRBV25-1 and TRBJ2-3; 10 positions match TRBD2. V was clipped by 0 bases and J by 1 base; unmatched bases: 7. The CDR3 runs to 18 residues. From germline, CDR1 is MGHDK and CDR2 SYGVNS. The CDR3 reads CASSEYRSLAGGTDTQYF. The DNA for the CDR3 is TGTGCCAGCAGTGAATATCGGAGCCTAGCGGGAGGCACAGATACGCAGTATTTT.

The V and J genes are TRBV19 and TRBJ2-7; D uncertain. This CDR3 is built from 15 residues. Between the trimmed V and J ends, which lost 1 base and 1 base, there was a span of 11 bases. CDR1 and CDR2 (germline): LNHDA, SQIVND (reference sequence). CDR3 bases: TGTGCCAGTAGTATAGCAGGCAGTACATCCTACGAGCAGTACTTC. It encodes CASSIAGSTSYEQYF.

This clone was observed a single time. The V and J genes are TRBV5-5 and TRBJ2-2; 13 nucleotides agree with TRBD2. CDR1 and CDR2 from the germline V gene are SGHKS and YYEKEE (reference sequence). The CDR3 has 16 amino acids. J lost 7 bases, V lost 1 base, and 4 bases had no gene match. DNA for the CDR3: TGTGCCAGCAGCTTGATACTAGCGGGGGGGCGCGGGGAGCTGTTTTTT. It is translated as CASSLILAGGRGELFF.

The chain has TRBV4-3 and TRBJ1-6; perhaps TRBD1 as D (5 bases). V gave up 1 base and J gave up 7 bases, with 11 bases separating them. In germline, CDR1 is LGHNA, CDR2 YSLEER. The CDR3 is made up of 15 amino acids. CDR3 sequence (DNA): TGCGCCAGCAGCCAAGGGGGCGGTCAGAATTCACCCCTCCACTTT. Translation gives CASSQGGGQNSPLHF.

This clone turned up a few times. The chain carries TRBV19 and TRBJ1-2, with 10 bases that match TRBD1. Germline V gene sequence: CDR1 LNHDA, CDR2 SQIVND (reference sequence). This CDR3 spans 14 amino acids. Losses at the gene ends were 10 bases for V and 3 bases for J; bases not matched to a gene: 8. This CDR3 is CAILPGTGDYGYTF. CDR3 sequence (DNA): TGTGCCATACTTCCCGGGACAGGGGACTATGGCTACACCTTC.

The V gene is TRBV7-9, the J gene TRBJ2-2, with 10 positions matching TRBD2. Trimming took 5 bases from V and 6 from J; bases not matched to a gene: 15. In germline, CDR1 is SEHNR, CDR2 FQNEAQ (reference sequence). There are 18 residues in the CDR3. CDR3: CASSPRGASGSMAGELFF. In DNA form, the CDR3 reads TGTGCCAGCAGCCCTAGGGGTGCTAGCGGGAGTATGGCCGGGGAGCTGTTTTTT.

This clone was seen just once. The V call is TRBV4-3, the J call TRBJ2-1, with 9 positions matching TRBD2. Unmatched junction bases numbered 7, after V lost 0 bases and J lost 7 bases. This CDR3 has 16 amino acids. Germline values: CDR1 LGHNA, CDR2 YSLEER. The CDR3 bases are TGCGCCAGCAGCCAAGATCCCCTAGCGGGATATAATGAGCAGTTCTTC. Translated, it gives CASSQDPLAGYNEQFF.

About this clone itself: The germline gene is not matched at one end of the junction; a read error may be the cause. The gene calls are TRBV7-7 and TRBJ2-5; perhaps TRBD2 as D (5 bases). The CDR3 contains 13 residues. Germline V CDR1 and CDR2: SSHAT, FNYEAQ (reference sequence). The DNA of the CDR3 is TGTGCTAGCAGCTGGACTTTCAAAGAGACCCAGTACTTC. As protein: CASSWTFKETQYF.

The gene calls are TRBV6-6 and TRBJ1-1; D remains unclear. Per the germline V gene, CDR1 is MNHNY and CDR2 is SVGAGI (reference sequence). Trimming removed 5 bases from V and 4 bases from J, with 11 bases in between. The CDR3 contains 13 residues. CDR3: CASSVDSSTEAFF. CDR3 sequence (DNA): TGTGCCAGCAGTGTCGATAGTAGCACTGAAGCTTTCTTT.

The chain employs TRBV2 and TRBJ1-5; perhaps TRBD1 as D (5 bases). Deletions cut 6 bases from V and 4 bases from J, with 16 bases between. Looked up from germline, CDR1 is SNHLY and CDR2 is FYNNEI. The CDR3 spans 15 residues. The CDR3 sequence is CASSFQRGGNQPQHF. The CDR3 nucleotides read TGTGCCAGCAGCTTCCAAAGGGGTGGGAATCAGCCCCAGCATTTT.

This clone was seen a single time. The chain recombines TRBV4-1 with TRBJ2-5; 9 nucleotides line up with TRBD2. In germline, CDR1 is MGHRA, CDR2 YSYEKL. The length of the CDR3 is 17 residues. Germline trimming cut 5 bases from V and 5 bases from J; bases unmatched to any gene: 15. The chain's CDR3 is CASSRISGSVVRETQYF. In DNA form, the CDR3 reads TGCGCCAGCAGCAGAATTAGCGGGAGTGTTGTTAGGGAGACCCAGTACTTC.

The rearrangement links TRBV9 to TRBJ1-3; D gene uncertain. V gave up 0 bases and J gave up 0 bases, with 10 bases separating them. In germline, CDR1 is SGDLS, CDR2 YYNGEE. CDR3 size: 16 residues. Here the CDR3 reads CASSVATSGSGNTIYF. In DNA form, the CDR3 reads TGTGCCAGCAGCGTAGCTACTTCCGGCTCTGGAAACACCATATATTTT.

This clone has just a few counts. V and J are TRBV5-5 and TRBJ2-7; tentative D call: TRBD1 (5 bases). The ends were cut back, 6 bases at V and 2 bases at J, with 12 bases in the middle. The CDR3 loop spans 13 amino acids. CDR1 is SGHKS and CDR2 is YYEKEE in the germline V gene (reference sequence). The CDR3 loop reads CASIPWGAYEQYF. The CDR3 coding sequence is TGTGCCAGCATCCCCTGGGGCGCCTACGAGCAGTACTTC.